Each of the 9 T cell receptor beta chains below was sequenced from the same sample in a study of T cell responses to AZD1222 COVID-19 vaccine. Assay: immunoSEQ multiplex PCR; the TCRdb copy retains only in-frame clones and omits some. The repertoire holds 180,000 or so clones, with about 91% as singletons. The starting material was peripheral blood, obtained 28 days after the second AZD1222 dose. Every receptor here comes from an adult who received the AZD1222 COVID-19 vaccine.

V and J are TRBV13 and TRBJ1-2; no reliable D call. Trimming shortened V by 1 base and J by 1 base, and 13 bases separated the two germline ends. This CDR3 is 16 amino acids long. Germline V lookup: CDR1 PRHDT, CDR2 FYEKMQ (reference sequence). The CDR3 loop is CASSLVPGRYNYGYTF. The CDR3 DNA reads as TGTGCCAGCAGCTTAGTCCCTGGACGGTATAACTATGGCTACACCTTC.

DNA of the CDR3: TGTGCCAGCAGCCTAGGACAGGCCCCACTATTTTTCTCTGGAAACACCATATATTTT. It yields the protein CASSLGQAPLFFSGNTIYF. The chain recombines TRBV7-8 with TRBJ1-3; 7 bases fit TRBD1. Germline V gene data show CDR1 as SGHVS and CDR2 as FQNEAQ. There are 19 residues in the CDR3. J gave up 0 bases and V 5 bases, and 16 bases lay outside the gene matches.

This clone has a handful of counts. This rearrangement joins TRBV4-3 to TRBJ2-2; D is possibly TRBD2 (5 bases). The CDR3 loop spans 16 amino acids. The V end lost 2 bases, the J end lost 5 bases, and 15 bases lay between the germline ends. In germline, CDR1 is LGHNA, CDR2 YSLEER. The CDR3 DNA is TGCGCCAGCAGCCAAACCGTCGGAACGGGGACCGGGGAGCTGTTTTTT. It is translated as CASSQTVGTGTGELFF.

The chain has TRBV28 and TRBJ2-6; 10 positions agree with TRBD1. CDR1 is MDHEN and CDR2 is SYDVKM in the germline V gene. This CDR3 region has 16 residues. Trimming at V came to 5 bases and at J to 4 bases, leaving 5 bases not matched to a gene. The CDR3 nucleotides read TGTGCCAGCAGTCCGGGGACAGGGGACGGGGCCAACGTCCTGACTTTC. Protein product: CASSPGTGDGANVLTF. Supplemented by reference TRBV28 and TRBJ2-6, the full variable domain reads DVKVTQSSRYLVKRTGEKVFLECVQDMDHENMFWYRQDPGLGLRLIYFSYDVKMKEKGDIPEGYSVSREKKERFSLILESASTNQTSMYLCASSPGTGDGANVLTFGAGSRLTVL.

J is TRBJ2-1 and V is TRBV5-1, with no clear D. Germline CDR1 reads SGHRS; CDR2 reads YFSETQ. Trimming left V 0 bases short and J 10 bases short, with 11 bases between. This CDR3 has 13 amino acids. CDR3 amino acids: CASSLVDGWEQFF. The DNA of the CDR3 is TGCGCCAGCAGCTTGGTGGACGGGTGGGAGCAGTTCTTC.

The chain couples TRBV6-5 to TRBJ1-1; D is unresolved. This CDR3 is 15 amino acids long. The germline V and J ends were trimmed by 2 bases and 6 bases, with 16 bases remaining between them. Germline V gene lookup returns CDR1 MNHEY and CDR2 SVGAGI. The CDR3 spells CASSYKVGSIAEAFF. For the CDR3, the DNA is TGTGCCAGCAGTTACAAGGTGGGAAGTATAGCTGAAGCTTTCTTT.

This sequence joins TRBV5-4 and TRBJ2-5, with 7 bases matching TRBD2. Germline V gene lookup returns CDR1 SGHNT and CDR2 YYREEE (reference sequence). J lost 4 bases, V lost 4 bases, and 4 bases had no gene match. This CDR3 is 13 amino acids long. The CDR3 coding sequence is TGTGCCAGCAGCGCCGGGGGGACAGAGACCCAGTACTTC. Its translation: CASSAGGTETQYF.

The chain employs TRBV5-1 and TRBJ1-2, with 10 bases that match TRBD1. J gave up 2 bases and V 6 bases, and 10 bases lay outside the gene matches. The CDR3 has 16 residues. Germline loops: CDR1 SGHRS, CDR2 YFSETQ. The CDR3 sequence is CASKESLGQGNYGYTF. CDR3 in DNA: TGCGCCAGCAAGGAATCCTTGGGACAGGGGAACTATGGCTACACCTTC.

The genes are TRBV5-1 and TRBJ2-3; 12 nucleotides match TRBD1. The germline gives CDR1 SGHRS, CDR2 YFSETQ. V dropped 4 bases and J dropped 6; count of bases not matched to a gene: 6. The CDR3 spans 15 residues. The CDR3 DNA is TGCGCCAGCAGCGCGGGACAGGGGGCTGCGGATACGCAGTATTTT. It yields the protein CASSAGQGAADTQYF.